These 23 T cell receptor beta chains share one sample of origin, sequenced in a study of tissue T cells after allogeneic stem cell transplantation. Time point described: mouse harvest day 7 after allogeneic transplant. The graft held 10^6 splenic CD5+ T cells and 10^7 T-cell-depleted bone marrow cells. This table comes from immunoSEQ multiplex PCR, and its TCRdb copy is limited to in-frame clones, with some not included. This sample has several thousand clones, with about 42% found just once. The specimen sequenced was gut tissue. Receptors were obtained from a female BALB/c mouse given C57BL/6 T cells with graft-versus-host disease after an allogeneic hematopoietic cell transplant.

This clone qualifies as medium-sized. Gene names are mouse gene names. The CDR3 end is not reached by the read, which stops 1 residue before it; the germline J gene fills it in. This rearrangement joins TRBV23 to TRBJ2-3; the tabulated D call, TRBD1, remains unverified against the DNA. CDR3 length equals 15 residues. Germline CDR1 KGHTA, CDR2 FQNQQP. CDR3 DNA (partial): TGCTCCAGCAGTCAAACAGGGGCTAGTGCAGAAACGCTGTAT. Protein product: CSSSQTGASAETLY. The whole CDR3 sequence is CSSSQTGASAETLYF.

Note on this clone: Gene names are the mouse ones. Read data end 1 residue before the CDR3 end; the end is taken from the germline J gene. This chain uses TRBV1 with TRBJ2-7, with 9 bases lining up with TRBD1. Germline V gene sequence: CDR1 NSQYPW, CDR2 LRSPGD (reference sequence). The CDR3 length is 15 residues. Trimming removed 5 bases from V and 0 bases from J; junction bases left unmatched: 5. The sequenced CDR3 bases are TGCACCTGCAGTCGACAGGGGGTTAGCTCCTATGAACAGTAC. Residues: CTCSRQGVSSYEQY. The complete CDR3 sequence is CTCSRQGVSSYEQYF.

By share, this clone counts as medium-sized. Gene names are mouse gene names. The read stops 1 residue short of the end of the CDR3; the missing end is completed from the germline J gene. This chain uses TRBV31 with TRBJ2-7; possibly TRBD2 for D (6 bases). V lost 0 bases, J lost 0 bases, and 15 bases lay in between. The V gene's germline CDR1 is GKSSPN and CDR2 SITVG. CDR3 size: 16 residues. CDR3: CAWSLPGLRSSYEQYF. Incomplete CDR3 DNA: TGTGCCTGGAGTCTACCGGGACTCAGGAGCTCCTATGAACAGTAC.

A note on this clone: The gene symbols are mouse symbols. The same CDR3 is also encoded by other DNA sequences in this sample. CDR3: CASSLSGSYEQYF. CDR3 bases read: TGTGCCAGCAGTCTGTCAGGCTCCTATGAACAGTAC. The chain uses TRBV26 and TRBJ2-7; no clear D gene. The read ends 1 residue shy of where the CDR3 ends; the end is completed using the germline J gene. There are 13 residues in the CDR3. The V end lost 0 bases, the J end lost 0 bases, and 3 bases lay between the germline ends. Germline loops: CDR1 KGHPV, CDR2 FQNQEV (reference sequence).

To note about this clone: All gene names here are mouse names. From the germline J gene comes the end of the CDR3, since the read stops 1 residue before it. V usage is TRBV19 and J usage is TRBJ2-7; D unclear. V was shortened by 5 bases and J by 4 bases, with 10 bases between the two germline ends. This CDR3 contains 12 residues. Germline values: CDR1 FNHDT, CDR2 SITEND (reference sequence). The CDR3 loop is CASSRRGYEQYF. The sequenced part of the CDR3 DNA is TGTGCCAGCAGCCGCCGGGGTTATGAACAGTAC.

A single count supports this clone. The genes are named according to mouse. The read terminates 1 residue before the CDR3 end, so the remaining end is supplied by the germline J gene. The J gene is TRBJ2-7, the V gene TRBV12-1; D possibly corresponds to TRBD2 (6 bases). The CDR3 length is 13 residues. The V end lost 0 bases, the J end lost 4 bases, and 9 bases lay between the germline ends. In germline, CDR1 is SGHSN, CDR2 HYEKVE. CDR3 protein: CASSLVGGYEQYF. Partial CDR3 DNA: TGTGCCAGCTCTCTCGTCGGGGGGTATGAACAGTAC.

This clone has a handful of counts. The gene names here belong to mouse. The read falls 1 residue short of the CDR3 end, and the missing part is taken from the germline J gene. The genes are TRBV5 and TRBJ2-4, with 8 bases aligning to TRBD1. The CDR3 spans 15 residues. Trimming cost V 1 base and J 1 base; bases outside gene matches: 1. Germline CDR1 LGHNA, CDR2 YNLKQL (reference sequence). The sequenced part of the CDR3 DNA is TGTGCCAGCAGCCAAGTGGGACAGGGTCAAAACACCTTGTAC. This sequence encodes CASSQVGQGQNTLY. The whole CDR3 sequence reads CASSQVGQGQNTLYF.

This clone occurred once. These gene names are mouse names. The read gets to within 1 residue of the CDR3 end, and the germline J gene fills in the rest. The chain combines TRBV15 with TRBJ2-4; a possible D gene is TRBD1 (5 bases). The ends were cut back, 6 bases at V and 0 bases at J, with 10 bases in the middle. Germline CDR1 reads SGHND; CDR2 reads FRSKSL. This CDR3 has 14 amino acids. CDR3 DNA (partial): TGTGCCAGCAGCCCCCAGGGAAGTCAAAACACCTTGTAC. This translates into CASSPQGSQNTLY. The complete CDR3 reads CASSPQGSQNTLYF.

A note on this clone: Gene names and germline refer to mouse. The CDR3 end falls 1 residue outside the read, so it is completed with the germline J gene. Other DNA sequences within the sample encode an identical CDR3. The chain carries TRBV5 and TRBJ1-3, with TRBD1 matching over 12 bases. With 0 bases clipped from V and 1 base from J, the junction kept 1 base outside the gene matches. The germline V gene encodes CDR1 LGHNA and CDR2 YNLKQL (reference sequence). CDR3 size: 17 residues. The CDR3: CASSQDGTGGSGNTLYF. CDR3 DNA (partial): TGTGCCAGCAGCCAAGATGGGACAGGGGGCTCTGGAAATACGCTCTAT.

This clone was detected only a few times. A much larger clonotype is one base distant, so this may be a read error. The gene names given are mouse names. The DNA ends 1 residue before the CDR3 does, and the rest of the CDR3 is filled in from the germline J gene. The chain is built from TRBV13-3 and TRBJ2-7; D unresolved. Looked up from germline, CDR1 is NNHDY and CDR2 is SYVADS. The length of the CDR3 is 12 residues. Trimming cost V 2 bases and J 0 bases, with 3 bases left between them. CDR3 protein: CASSDNSYEQYF. The DNA read from the CDR3 is TGTGCCAGCAGTGACAACTCCTATGAACAGTAC.

This clone came up once. The gene names here belong to mouse. The CDR3 end lies 1 residue beyond the end of the read and is filled in from the germline J gene. At the DNA level, this CDR3 is encoded by other sequences in the same sample as well. The chain combines TRBV26 with TRBJ1-1; D possibly corresponds to TRBD1 (5 bases). The CDR3 has 13 residues. Germline lookup yields CDR1 KGHPV and CDR2 FQNQEV (reference sequence). Trimming removed 4 bases from V and 4 bases from J, with 10 bases in between. CDR3 DNA (partial): TGTGCCAGCAGTCGCCAGGGTGGCACAGAAGTCTTC. Translation: CASSRQGGTEVF. The whole CDR3 sequence is CASSRQGGTEVFF. The entire variable domain, with the rest obtained from reference TRBV26 and TRBJ1-1, is as follows: NSKVIQTPRYLVKGQGQKAKMRCIPEKGHPVVFWYQQNKNNEFKFLINFQNQEVLQQIDMTEKRFSAECPSNSPCSLEIQSSEAGDSALYLCASSRQGGTEVFFGKGTRLTVV.

As regards this clone: Gene names and germline refer to mouse. The missing CDR3 end, 1 residue past where the read stops, is filled in from the germline J gene. V gene TRBV29 combines with J gene TRBJ1-4; 9 bases match TRBD1. Losses at the gene ends were 4 bases for V and 0 bases for J; bases not matched to a gene: 3. This CDR3 has 16 amino acids. CDR1 is MSHET and CDR2 is SYDVDS in the germline V gene. The CDR3 region is CASSSTGGVSNERLFF. The part of the CDR3 DNA that was read is TGTGCTAGCAGTTCGACAGGGGGGGTTTCCAACGAAAGATTATTT.

This clone has only a few counts. The genes are named according to mouse. The read comes to an end 1 residue before the CDR3 does, leaving the germline J gene to fill in the end. The chain is built from TRBV24 and TRBJ2-5, with D perhaps matching TRBD1 (5 bases). Germline CDR1 is KGHTA and CDR2 is FRNEEI. The CDR3 sequence is 13 residues long. V was cut by 1 base and J by 6 bases, with 8 bases left in between. The part of the CDR3 DNA that was read is TGTGCCAGCAGTCTGTGGGAGGGGGACACCCAGTAC. This sequence encodes CASSLWEGDTQY. The whole CDR3 protein reads CASSLWEGDTQYF.

Of note for this clone: The germline and genes are mouse ones. Coverage ceases 1 residue before the CDR3 finishes, and the germline J gene fills in the end. V gene TRBV23 combines with J gene TRBJ2-2. Germline V lookup: CDR1 KGHTA, CDR2 FQNQQP. The CDR3 contains 15 residues. This CDR3 reads CSSSQSGRNTGQLYF. CDR3 DNA, as far as it was read: TGCTCCAGCAGTCAATCGGGCAGAAACACCGGGCAGCTCTAC.

With regard to this clone: The gene symbols are mouse symbols. With the read ending 1 residue before the CDR3 end, the germline J gene is used to fill in that end. This sequence joins TRBV26 and TRBJ2-1; 7 positions agree with TRBD2. Unmatched junction bases numbered 6, after V lost 5 bases and J lost 2 bases. CDR3 size: 15 residues. Germline loops: CDR1 KGHPV, CDR2 FQNQEV (reference sequence). CDR3 protein: CASSSPGTDYAEQFF. CDR3 DNA (partial): TGTGCCAGCAGTTCACCCGGGACTGACTATGCTGAGCAGTTC.

Comment on this clone: The genes and germline here are from mouse. The sequenced part of the CDR3 DNA is TGTGGTGCTAGGGTCGGGCGCGGAGAAGTCTTC. Protein: CGARVGRGEVF. The whole CDR3 protein is CGARVGRGEVFF. This chain connects TRBV20 to TRBJ1-1, with no clear D. The read is 1 residue too short to cover the CDR3 end, so that end is filled in from the germline J gene. V was pared by 1 base and J by 7 bases, with 10 bases between. Per the germline V gene, CDR1 is GFQATS and CDR2 is STVNSAI. The CDR3 has 12 residues.

On this clone: Mouse gene names apply. The sequence runs out 1 residue before the end of the CDR3; the remainder is reconstructed from the germline J gene. The V call is TRBV12-1, the J call TRBJ2-3, with 8 bases identical to TRBD2. Per germline, CDR1 SGHSN and CDR2 HYEKVE. The CDR3 extends over 17 amino acids. The junction had 10 bases not matched to a gene; V was cut back by 3 bases and J by 0 bases. CDR3 sequence: CASSTSGGTPSAETLYF. The sequenced part of the CDR3 DNA is TGTGCCAGCTCTACCTCTGGGGGGACTCCTAGTGCAGAAACGCTGTAT.

Only a few counts were recorded for this clone. Each gene name is a mouse one. The read terminates 1 residue ahead of where the CDR3 ends, so the germline J gene completes it. The V gene is TRBV26, the J gene TRBJ1-4; 7 bases fit TRBD1. V lost 4 bases and J lost 1; bases outside the gene matches: 6. Germline V lookup: CDR1 KGHPV, CDR2 FQNQEV (reference sequence). The CDR3 totals 16 residues. CDR3 DNA, as far as it was read: TGTGCCAGCAGTCCCCCGGGACAGCCTTCCAACGAAAGATTATTT. Translating it yields CASSPPGQPSNERLF. The entire CDR3 protein reads CASSPPGQPSNERLFF.

This clone was detected a few times. Gene names and germline refer to mouse. The read ends 1 residue early relative to the CDR3; the germline J gene fills the gap. The chain links TRBV26 to TRBJ1-3; weak D call: TRBD1 (6 bases). V lost 4 bases, J lost 2 bases, and 15 bases lay in between. The CDR3 spans 16 residues. The germline V gene has CDR1 KGHPV and CDR2 FQNQEV (reference sequence). CDR3 protein: CASSRDRPHPGNTLYF. CDR3 DNA, as far as it was read: TGTGCCAGCAGTCGCGACAGGCCTCACCCTGGAAATACGCTCTAT. The full variable domain, its missing parts supplied by reference TRBV26 and TRBJ1-3, is NSKVIQTPRYLVKGQGQKAKMRCIPEKGHPVVFWYQQNKNNEFKFLINFQNQEVLQQIDMTEKRFSAECPSNSPCSLEIQSSEAGDSALYLCASSRDRPHPGNTLYFGEGSRLIVV.

By share of the sample, this clone is medium-sized. Gene names and germline match the mouse. The CDR3 DNA, read in part, is TGTGCCAGCAGTGGGGACTGGGGGGGCTATGAACAGTAC. It codes for CASSGDWGGYEQY. The whole CDR3 sequence reads CASSGDWGGYEQYF. The gene calls are TRBV13-3 and TRBJ2-7, with 13 bases identical to TRBD2. The sequenced fragment ends 1 residue before the CDR3 boundary, so the rest is inferred from the germline J gene. The germline gives CDR1 NNHDY, CDR2 SYVADS. Unmatched junction bases numbered 0, after V lost 3 bases and J lost 3 bases. The CDR3 length is 14 residues.

As regards this clone: One end of the junction varies from germline; a read error may be responsible. Here the gene names and germline are mouse. From the germline J gene comes the end of the CDR3, since the read stops 1 residue before it. The chain uses TRBV19 and TRBJ2-1; TRBD2 matches 12 bases. CDR1 is FNHDT, CDR2 SITEND, per germline (reference sequence). This CDR3 is 14 amino acids long. The chain's CDR3 is CASRDWGGYAGQFF. The sequenced part of the CDR3 DNA is TGTGCCAGCAGGGACTGGGGGGGTTATGCTGGGCAGTTC.

Turning to this clone: Gene names and germline refer to mouse. The read ends 1 residue before the CDR3 terminus; that terminus is restored from the germline J gene. This chain uses TRBV14 with TRBJ1-1; D perhaps matches TRBD1 (6 bases). This CDR3 has 14 amino acids. Trimming removed 1 base from V and 1 base from J, with 8 bases in between. Per the germline V gene, CDR1 is SGHDT and CDR2 is FRDEAV. The sequenced part of the CDR3 DNA is TGTGCCAGCAGTTTCGGGACATTAAACACAGAAGTCTTC. Translating gives CASSFGTLNTEVF. The entire CDR3 sequence reads CASSFGTLNTEVFF.

On this clone itself: The genes and germline here are from mouse. The sequence runs out 1 residue before the end of the CDR3; the remainder is reconstructed from the germline J gene. V is TRBV13-2 and J is TRBJ2-5; 9 bases line up with TRBD2. With V trimmed by 0 bases and J by 4 bases, 3 bases remained unmatched. The CDR3 covers 15 residues. Germline V gene sequence: CDR1 NNHNN, CDR2 SYGAGS (reference sequence). The DNA read from the CDR3 is TGTGCCAGCGGTGATGCACTGGGGGGAAAAGACACCCAGTAC. This encodes CASGDALGGKDTQY. The whole CDR3 protein is CASGDALGGKDTQYF.